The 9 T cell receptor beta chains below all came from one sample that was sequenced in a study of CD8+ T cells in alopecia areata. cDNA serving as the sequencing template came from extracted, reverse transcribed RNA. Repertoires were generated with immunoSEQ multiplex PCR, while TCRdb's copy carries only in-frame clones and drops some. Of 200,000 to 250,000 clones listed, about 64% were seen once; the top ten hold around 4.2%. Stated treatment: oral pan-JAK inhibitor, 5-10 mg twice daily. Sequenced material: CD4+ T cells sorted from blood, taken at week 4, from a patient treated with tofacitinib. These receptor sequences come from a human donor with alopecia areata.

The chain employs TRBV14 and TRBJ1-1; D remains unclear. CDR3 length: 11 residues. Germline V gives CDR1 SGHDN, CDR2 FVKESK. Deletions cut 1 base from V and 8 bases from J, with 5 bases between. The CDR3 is CASSQVGEAFF. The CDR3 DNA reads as TGTGCCAGCAGCCAAGTAGGGGAAGCTTTCTTT.

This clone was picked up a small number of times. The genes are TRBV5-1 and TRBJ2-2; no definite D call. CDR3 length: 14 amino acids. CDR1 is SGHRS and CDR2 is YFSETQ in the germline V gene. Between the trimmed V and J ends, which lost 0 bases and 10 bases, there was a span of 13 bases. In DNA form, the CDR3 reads TGCGCCAGCAGCTTGGACAGCGTACAAGAGGAGCTGTTTTTT. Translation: CASSLDSVQEELFF. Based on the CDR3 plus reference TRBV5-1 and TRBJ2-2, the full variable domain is KAGVTQTPRYLIKTRGQQVTLSCSPISGHRSVSWYQQTPGQGLQFLFEYFSETQRNKGNFPGRFSGRQFSNSRSEMNVSTLELGDSALYLCASSLDSVQEELFFGEGSRLTVL.

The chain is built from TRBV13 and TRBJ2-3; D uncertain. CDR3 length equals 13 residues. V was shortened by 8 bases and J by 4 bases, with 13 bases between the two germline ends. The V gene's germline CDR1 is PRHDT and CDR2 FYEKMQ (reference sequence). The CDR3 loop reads CASLGPSSDTQYF. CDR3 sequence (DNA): TGTGCCAGCCTGGGCCCAAGTTCAGATACGCAGTATTTT. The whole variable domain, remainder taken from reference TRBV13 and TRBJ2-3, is AAGVIQSPRHLIKEKRETATLKCYPIPRHDTVYWYQQGPGQDPQFLISFYEKMQSDKGSIPDRFSAQQFSDYHSELNMSSLELGDSALYFCASLGPSSDTQYFGPGTRLTVL.

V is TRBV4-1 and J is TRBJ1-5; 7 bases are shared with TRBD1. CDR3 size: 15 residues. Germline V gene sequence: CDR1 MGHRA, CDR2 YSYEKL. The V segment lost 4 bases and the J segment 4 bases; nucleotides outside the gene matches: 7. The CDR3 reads CASSPTGAKNQPQHF. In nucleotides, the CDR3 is TGCGCCAGCAGCCCCACAGGGGCGAAGAATCAGCCCCAGCATTTT.

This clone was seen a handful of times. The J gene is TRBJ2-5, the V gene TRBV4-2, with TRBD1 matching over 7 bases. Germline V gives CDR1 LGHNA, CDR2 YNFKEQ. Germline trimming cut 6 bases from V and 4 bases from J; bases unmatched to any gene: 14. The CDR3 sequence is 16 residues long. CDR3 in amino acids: CASRPRRTGSGETQYF. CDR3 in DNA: TGTGCCAGCAGGCCTAGACGGACAGGTTCCGGAGAGACCCAGTACTTC.

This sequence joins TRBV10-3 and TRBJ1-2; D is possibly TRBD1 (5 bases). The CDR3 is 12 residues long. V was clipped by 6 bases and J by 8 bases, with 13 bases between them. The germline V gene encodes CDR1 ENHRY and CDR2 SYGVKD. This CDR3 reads CAIRGDPGGYTF. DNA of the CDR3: TGTGCCATCAGGGGGGACCCGGGAGGCTACACCTTC.

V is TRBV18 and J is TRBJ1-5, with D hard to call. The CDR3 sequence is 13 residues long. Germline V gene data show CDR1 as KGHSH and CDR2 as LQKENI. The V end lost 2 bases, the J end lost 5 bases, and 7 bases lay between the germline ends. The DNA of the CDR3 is TGTGCCAGCTCACCAGGCGGCTATCAGCCCCAGCATTTT. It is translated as CASSPGGYQPQHF.

The CDR3 nucleotides read TGTGCCAGCAGCTTAGTCGGGGTAGGGGAAAAACTGTTTTTT. As protein: CASSLVGVGEKLFF. The rearrangement links TRBV7-6 to TRBJ1-4; D is ambiguous. Germline V gene lookup returns CDR1 SGHVS and CDR2 FNYEAQ. V was pared by 1 base and J by 8 bases, with 11 bases between. This CDR3 region has 14 residues.

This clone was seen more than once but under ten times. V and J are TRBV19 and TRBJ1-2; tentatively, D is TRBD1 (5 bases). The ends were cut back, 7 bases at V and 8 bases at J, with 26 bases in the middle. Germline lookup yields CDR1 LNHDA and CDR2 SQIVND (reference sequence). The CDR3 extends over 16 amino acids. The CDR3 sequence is CASKEFRGPASGGYTF. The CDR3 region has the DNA TGTGCCAGTAAGGAATTTAGGGGCCCCGCATCGGGAGGCTACACCTTC.